This is a list of T cell receptor beta chains from one sample in a study of T cell clones after liver transplantation. TCRdb's copy holds only in-frame clones and misses some; the assay was immunoSEQ multiplex PCR. This sample has 93,000 or so clones; 80% to 90% occur once, and the top ten carry around 2.9%. Sequencing used CD4+ T cells from blood, obtained around 4 years after liver transplant. The receptors derive from a human patient who received a liver transplant. Some T cells may be the graft donor's. CDR3s include the opening cysteine and the closing phenylalanine or tryptophan. A D gene is named only where the DNA matches it firmly. Size is omitted from some rows. Given values are once, few, many or a class for expanded clones.

size,J,V,D,DNA,CDR3
once,TRBJ2-1,TRBV15,TRBD1,TGTGCCACCAGCAGAGAGGGACAGGGGCGTGAGCAGTTCTTC,CATSREGQGREQFF
once,TRBJ2-7,TRBV7-8,TRBD2,TGTGCCAGCAGCCTGACCGGGACTAGTAATAAGGAGCAGTACTTC,CASSLTGTSNKEQYF
NA,TRBJ2-2,TRBV5-1,TRBD2,TGCGCCAGCACCCGAAAGGACGGCGGGGGGAACACCGGGGAGCTGTTTTTT,CASTRKDGGGNTGELFF
NA,TRBJ2-7,TRBV7-9,NA,TGTGCCAGCAGCCCCGGGTCTAGCTCCTACGAGCAGTACTTC,CASSPGSSSYEQYF
once,TRBJ2-2,TRBV5-8,NA,TGTGCCAGCAGCTTGGGGTTCTTTAACACCGGGGAGCTGTTTTTT,CASSLGFFNTGELFF
NA,TRBJ2-1,TRBV18,TRBD2,TGTGCCAGCTCACTCACTAGCGGGGGGGGCTCCTACAATGAGCAGTTCTTC,CASSLTSGGGSYNEQFF
NA,TRBJ2-1,TRBV28,NA,TGTGCCAGCAGCTCCGGGGGGCGCCCCGGCAATGAGCAGTTCTTC,CASSSGGRPGNEQFF
NA,TRBJ2-3,TRBV7-9,TRBD2,TGTGCCAGCAGCTTGGGACTAGCGGGCGGCACAGATACGCAGTATTTT,CASSLGLAGGTDTQYF
NA,TRBJ1-5,TRBV27,NA,TGTGCCAGCAGTTTTGGGGGTGGCCAAGGGCAGCCCCAGCATTTT,CASSFGGGQGQPQHF
NA,TRBJ2-1,TRBV28,NA,TGTGCCAGCAGTTTATTCGCAGTAGGCACCTACAATGAGCAGTTCTTC,CASSLFAVGTYNEQFF
NA,TRBJ1-4,TRBV30,NA,TGTGCCTGGAGTGTTAGGTCGGGGGAAAAACTGTTTTTT,CAWSVRSGEKLFF
NA,TRBJ2-1,TRBV4-2,TRBD2,TGTGCCAGCAGCCAAGATCTAGCGGGAGGGCCCCAAGGCCATGAGCAGTTCTTC,CASSQDLAGGPQGHEQFF
NA,TRBJ2-2,TRBV5-1,TRBD1,TGCGCCAGCAGAACAGGGGGAGGCACCGGGGAGCTGTTTTTT,CASRTGGGTGELFF
NA,TRBJ2-5,TRBV7-9,NA,TGTGCCAGCAGCTTAGCATTGGGACAGACCCAGTACTTC,CASSLALGQTQYF
NA,TRBJ1-1,TRBV28,NA,TGTGCCAGCATTGCAGGGAACACTGAAGCTTTCTTT,CASIAGNTEAFF
NA,TRBJ1-1,TRBV29-1,NA,TGCAGCGTTGAAGACCCAGAAGTAAGAAACACTGAAGCTTTCTTT,CSVEDPEVRNTEAFF
NA,TRBJ2-3,TRBV7-2,NA,TGTGCCAGCAGCTGGGGCTGGGGAGATACGCAGTATTTT,CASSWGWGDTQYF
NA,TRBJ2-2,TRBV4-2,NA,TGTGCCAGCAGCCAAGAGATGCAGGGGTCGAACACCGGGGAGCTGTTTTTT,CASSQEMQGSNTGELFF
NA,TRBJ2-1,TRBV30,NA,TGTGCCTGGAGTAATGGGGGGAGATACAATGAGCAGTTCTTC,CAWSNGGRYNEQFF
NA,TRBJ2-3,TRBV19,NA,TGTGCCAGTAGCAGGACTGACGGCTTTTTTAGCACAGATACGCAGTATTTT,CASSRTDGFFSTDTQYF
NA,TRBJ2-3,TRBV6-5,TRBD2,TGTGCCAGCAGGCCTAGCGGGAGGGCGGTCGGTACGCAGTATTTT,CASRPSGRAVGTQYF
few,TRBJ1-5,TRBV2,NA,TGTGCCAGCAGTCGAATAAATCAGCCCCAGCATTTT,CASSRINQPQHF
NA,TRBJ1-1,TRBV7-8,TRBD1,TGTGCCAGCAGCTGGGGGACAGGGACGAACACTGAAGCTTTCTTT,CASSWGTGTNTEAFF
NA,TRBJ2-5,TRBV28,NA,TGTGCCAGCCAAACGGGACTTGTCCAAGAGACCCAGTACTTC,CASQTGLVQETQYF
NA,TRBJ1-6,TRBV7-6,NA,TGTGCCAGCAGCTCGGACCCTCAAGGGCGTTCACCCCTCCACTTT,CASSSDPQGRSPLHF
once,TRBJ2-1,TRBV5-6,NA,TGTGCCAGCTCGGTGTACTCCTACAATGAGCAGTTCTTC,CASSVYSYNEQFF
NA,TRBJ2-7,TRBV19,TRBD2,TGTGCCAGTAGCCCCCAATCTAGCGGGGGTCCCTACGAGCAGTACTTC,CASSPQSSGGPYEQYF
NA,TRBJ2-1,TRBV5-1,TRBD1,TGCGCCAGCAGAACCGGGACAGGGGGGAACAATGAGCAGTTCTTC,CASRTGTGGNNEQFF
NA,TRBJ1-5,TRBV6-1,NA,TGTGCCAGCAGTGAAGGGTGGGTCCAGCATTTT,CASSEGWVQHF
NA,TRBJ2-3,TRBV18,NA,TGTGCCAGCTCCCGACAGTCCCAGGGTACAGATACGCAGTATTTT,CASSRQSQGTDTQYF
NA,TRBJ2-1,TRBV14,TRBD2,TGTGCCAGCAGCCTAAGACTAGCGGGAGGCTCCTACAATGAGCAGTTCTTC,CASSLRLAGGSYNEQFF
few,TRBJ1-2,TRBV5-4,NA,TGTGCCAGCAGCTTCCTGGCTAACTATGGCTACACCTTC,CASSFLANYGYTF
NA,TRBJ1-3,TRBV6-5,NA,TGTGCCAGCAAGAGGGATCCTGGAAACACCATATATTTT,CASKRDPGNTIYF
NA,TRBJ2-3,TRBV5-1,NA,TGCGCCAGCAGGACGCTACCCACAGATACGCAGTATTTT,CASRTLPTDTQYF
NA,TRBJ1-1,TRBV25-1,NA,TGTGCCAGTTTGGGGTTTACTGAAGCTTTCTTT,CASLGFTEAFF
NA,TRBJ2-7,TRBV9,NA,TGTGCCAGCAGCCCCCACGAGGGGGAAGTGGTAGGGTACGAGCAGTACTTC,CASSPHEGEVVGYEQYF
NA,TRBJ1-2,TRBV7-8,NA,TGTGCCAGCAGCCCCATCCGGCAGGCGATCCCTTACTATGGCTACACCTTC,CASSPIRQAIPYYGYTF
few,TRBJ2-7,TRBV11-2,NA,TGTGCCAGCAGCTTAGCAGGGACCCCCTACGAGCAGTACTTC,CASSLAGTPYEQYF
few,TRBJ1-6,TRBV30,TRBD1,TGTGCCTGGAGCCGGGACAGTAATAATTCACCCCTCCACTTT,CAWSRDSNNSPLHF
NA,TRBJ2-1,TRBV7-3,NA,TGTGCCAGCAGCTTAGTAGTAACCTCCTACAATGAGCAGTTCTTC,CASSLVVTSYNEQFF
NA,TRBJ2-1,TRBV7-6,NA,TGTGCCAGCAGCTTAACGACAGGAAATGAGCAGTTCTTC,CASSLTTGNEQFF
NA,TRBJ2-3,TRBV9,NA,TGTGCCAGCAGCGTAGTGGCTACAGATACGCAGTATTTT,CASSVVATDTQYF
NA,TRBJ2-2,TRBV4-1,TRBD2,TGCGCCAGCAGCTTAGGTCTCGGGGGGTACACCGGGGAGCTGTTTTTT,CASSLGLGGYTGELFF
NA,TRBJ1-2,TRBV6-5,NA,TGTGCCAGCAGTCCGGACGCCGTCCGGGGCTACACCTTC,CASSPDAVRGYTF
NA,TRBJ1-3,TRBV7-2,NA,TGTGCCAGCAGCTTTGGAGTGGCTGGAAACACCATATATTTT,CASSFGVAGNTIYF
NA,TRBJ1-4,TRBV29-1,NA,TGCAGCGTATATAGGTCAGGTAAACTGTTTTTT,CSVYRSGKLFF
NA,TRBJ1-6,TRBV18,NA,TGTGCCAGCTCCCGCGACACCTCCTATAATTCACCCCTCCACTTT,CASSRDTSYNSPLHF
NA,TRBJ2-5,TRBV5-1,TRBD1,TGCGCCAGCAGCTTTGGGGACAGAATGGAGACCCAGTACTTC,CASSFGDRMETQYF
NA,TRBJ2-3,TRBV11-3,NA,TGTGCCAGCAGCTTAGTCTCTAGCACAGATACGCAGTATTTT,CASSLVSSTDTQYF
NA,TRBJ2-7,TRBV5-1,TRBD1,TGCGCCAGCACCCGGACAGGGAATTTTGACTACGAGCAGTACTTC,CASTRTGNFDYEQYF
NA,TRBJ2-2,TRBV7-6,TRBD2,TGTGCCAGCAGCCCGCGGGGGGCGAGCACCGGGGAGCTGTTTTTT,CASSPRGASTGELFF
NA,TRBJ2-2,TRBV30,TRBD2,TGTGCCTTTCGACTAGCGGGTAACACCGGGGAGCTGTTTTTT,CAFRLAGNTGELFF
NA,TRBJ1-1,TRBV5-1,NA,TGCGCCAGCAGCTTGTATCAGGGGAACACTGAAGCTTTCTTT,CASSLYQGNTEAFF
NA,TRBJ2-5,TRBV2,NA,TGTGCCAGCAGTGAAGCGGGAAACCGGCCCCAAGAGACCCAGTACTTC,CASSEAGNRPQETQYF
few,TRBJ2-1,TRBV2,NA,TGTGCCAGCAGTGATCTGTCTTACAATGAGCAGTTCTTC,CASSDLSYNEQFF